There are a few counts of the clone carrying this T cell receptor (beta chain). Its antigen is as yet unknown. Germline V CDR1 and CDR2: SGHTA, FQGNSA. The V end was cut by 5 bases, the J end by 14 bases, with 10 bases between. CDR3 length: 11 amino acids. This record belongs to a study of shared clonotypes between healthy human individuals. Overall study findings and caveats: A handful of donors held about 4.6% of naive CD4 clonotypes in common. Estimated richness values were generally larger in naive subsets than in memory subsets.

Profiled with immunoSEQ multiplex PCR; TCRdb holds only in-frame clones, not every one. Of about 1 million clones detected, about 75% appear once; the ten largest clones hold 1.2% to 1.5%. Sample: memory CD4+ T cells sorted from blood. Specified subset: CD45RA-negative fraction. The TCR sequence derives from a man aged 18 to 30 in good health. The chain is built from TRBV7-2 and TRBJ1-6; D ambiguous. The CDR3 here is CASSPGRALHF. Written as DNA, the CDR3 is TGTGCCAGCAGCCCCGGACGGGCCCTCCACTTT.